The present T cell receptor (beta chain) was sequenced within a study of response to subunit inactivated influenza vaccine. Whole-study results and caveats: There was a suggestion from the authors that each seasonal influenza vaccination recruits few new T cells.

In the case of this clonotype: Its specificity is unknown.

TCRdb recomputed calls from the RT-PCR reads with MiXCR, one row per CDR3 protein. The sample has roughly 500,000 distinct CDR3 sequences, approximately 16% seen once; the top ten hold 2.5% to 3.5%. Trimming removed 8 bases at V and 3 bases at J, with 14 bases between. Germline V gene sequence: CDR1 ENHRY, CDR2 SYGVKD. This CDR3 comprises 14 residues. Sequencing was performed on CD4+ T cells sorted from PBMCs, taken roughly 24 months after vaccination. The chain links TRBV10-3 to TRBJ2-1; D gene unclear. This clonotype was obtained from a man aged 50 to 75 who received an inactivated influenza vaccine. The CDR3 protein is CAIGAARDYNEQFF. DNA for the CDR3: TGTGCCATCGGTGCGGCACGAGACTACAATGAGCAGTTCTTC.